This T cell receptor (beta chain) was recorded in a study of OX40 agonist ivuxolimab in advanced cancers. Generated by immunoSEQ multiplex PCR, the TCRdb table keeps only in-frame clones and is missing some. The table shows tens of thousands of clones, with 86% occurring only once. The CDR3 length is 14 residues. Germline loops: CDR1 SGHTA, CDR2 FQGTGA. Trimming stripped 2 bases from V and 4 bases from J, with 12 bases between. The sample consisted of CD4+ or CD8+ T cells sorted from blood, taken in a trial of the OX40 agonist ivuxolimab. The chain uses TRBV7-3 and TRBJ2-7, with D hard to call. The receptor comes from an adult with an advanced solid tumor such as melanoma, head and neck, liver or kidney cancer. The CDR3 sequence: CASSLSSQSYEQYF. The CDR3 DNA is TGTGCCAGCAGCTTATCGAGTCAGTCTTACGAGCAGTACTTC.